This T cell receptor (beta chain) was recorded in a study of blood T cells in healthy people across ages. Study-wide points: With donor CMV status unknown, expanded clonotype changes were possibly confounded.

This clonotype has only a few counts. The antigen remains unidentified. The authors ran a second PCR of 7 to 11 cycles using a sample-barcoded 5' primer and a J-beta primer mix. One entry per CDR3 protein, called by TCRdb with MiXCR from the 5' RACE reads. The data show approximately 1,000,000 distinct CDR3 sequences, with 35% to 40% seen just once and around 12% held by the top ten. CDR3 length equals 11 residues. Germline CDR1 MNHNY, CDR2 SVGAGI (reference sequence). V lost 10 bases and J lost 5, with 11 bases in between. Ranging in age from roughly 6 to 100, the donors were healthy Caucasian individuals from Russia.

The sequencing input was blood. This clonotype was sampled from a man aged 18 to 30 in good health. The chain links TRBV6-6 to TRBJ1-1; D not certain. The CDR3 region has the DNA TGTGCCACCGTACAGAGGACTGAAGCTTTCTTT. Its translation: CATVQRTEAFF.